This TCR beta chain was sequenced during a study of blood T cell repertoires in COVID-19 (dated by TCRdb to 2020 to 2021). Study-level background: Collaborator samples came from the United States, Italy and Spain and covered acute and convalescent phases of COVID-19. The prospective study material was composed of cDNA or gDNA derived from T cells, B-cell-depleted T cells, or PBMCs. Where available, HLA class I and class II types were taken from metadata supplied by the sample provider and were not determined by assay-based typing. The repertoires were made available in a free public database intended to serve as a resource for research on the immune response to SARS-CoV-2. Sample metadata almost always included a de-identified subject ID, COVID-19 status, age in years and sex. Samples were obtained from the ongoing ImmuneRACE study (first 160 participants) and from some 1,200 subjects provided by 6 global collaborators. The dataset comprised deeply sampled blood TCRbeta repertoires from subjects exposed to, actively infected with, or recovered from COVID-19.

TCRbeta CDR3 regions were amplified from genomic DNA by means of the immunoSEQ Assay, a bias-controlled multiplex PCR. Under the source paper's analysis protocol: The number of nucleated cells in each sample was estimated from the amplification of reference gene primers within the assay. Sequence reads were collapsed and filtered to measure the absolute abundance of every unique TCRbeta CDR3 rearrangement. For each sample, productive Simpson clonality was calculated as the square root of Simpson's diversity index across productive rearrangements. The clones in this table, taken by TCRdb from immuneACCESS, are in-frame only. Not every clone is retained; where verified, under half of the shortfall comes from an unresolved V gene, and the cause of the rest is unknown. That table supplies the V and J calls and clone size; D and trimming were determined from the DNA. This sample holds 130,000 or so clones; about 87% were observed only once. Over 2% of the sample lies in the top ten.

As concerns this clone: The clone's antigen remains unknown. No base quality values were provided; no much bigger clone lies one nucleotide off.

The CDR3 runs 16 residues from the cysteine to the phenylalanine. CDR3 DNA is the only sequence kept; it has 48 bases, read in frame from the first base. The germline V gene specifies SGDLS as CDR1 and YYNGEE as CDR2. Compared with germline, V lacks 4 bases and J lacks 5 bases; bases without a gene match: 7. What the research found in general, with its limitations: How much clinical and demographic metadata was included differed by source and by participant, and the metadata was provided uncurated.

One collaborating source in Seattle enrolled patients during active infection and followed them longitudinally through the course of disease. Each collaborating institution followed its own protocols to collect whole blood in K2EDTA tubes. For TCRbeta analysis, collaborators shipped samples as frozen whole blood, isolated PBMCs, or DNA extracted from either of those sample types. The source material was peripheral blood. The V and J genes are TRBV9 and TRBJ2-2; TRBD2 aligns with 11 central bases. The receptor was derived from a human donor with COVID-19, enrolled during active disease. The donor label of this sample is uncertain. The DNA sequence reads TGTGCCAGCAGCCCCCAGACTAGCGGGACGACCGGGGAGCTGTTTTTT. Its coded protein is CASSPQTSGTTGELFF.